This TCR beta chain was captured by sequencing in a study of molecular identifiers for immune sequencing clone quantification. About the study: With replicates, the RNA of roughly 20,000 or 100,000 naive CD8 cells was split five ways and four were sequenced. Points from the study as a whole: Spike-in Jurkat TCR RNA from a single cell reportedly registered among about a million naive cells. Among effectors, clones above 20 RNA copies held over 97% of molecules; among naive cells, under 1%.

One entry per CDR3 protein, called by TCRdb with MiXCR from the PCR reads. This repertoire shows tens of thousands of distinct CDR3 sequences, approximately 23% found once; its top ten account for around 0.77%. On this clonotype: Antigen specificity is unknown.

Sequencing libraries of naive CD8 cells derived from roughly 20,000 to 1,000,000 sorted cells with 10%, 30% or 50% RNA. This clonotype originated in a human donor in good health. Some libraries in this study had Jurkat cell RNA spiked in. Sequencing was carried out using naive CD8+ T cells from blood, with Jurkat cell RNA spiked in. Subset here: FACS-sorted CD8+CD4-CCR7+CD45RA+ naive T cells.

The CDR3, as DNA: TGTGCCAGCAGCCAAGGGGGACTAGCGGGAGTCCGCTACGAGCAGTACTTC. The encoded protein is CASSQGGLAGVRYEQYF. J is TRBJ2-7 and V is TRBV3-1, with 14 bases identical to TRBD2. Germline V gene lookup returns CDR1 LGHDT and CDR2 YNNKEL (reference sequence). CDR3 length: 17 residues. The J segment lost 3 bases and the V segment lost 1 base, leaving 5 bases of the junction unmatched.